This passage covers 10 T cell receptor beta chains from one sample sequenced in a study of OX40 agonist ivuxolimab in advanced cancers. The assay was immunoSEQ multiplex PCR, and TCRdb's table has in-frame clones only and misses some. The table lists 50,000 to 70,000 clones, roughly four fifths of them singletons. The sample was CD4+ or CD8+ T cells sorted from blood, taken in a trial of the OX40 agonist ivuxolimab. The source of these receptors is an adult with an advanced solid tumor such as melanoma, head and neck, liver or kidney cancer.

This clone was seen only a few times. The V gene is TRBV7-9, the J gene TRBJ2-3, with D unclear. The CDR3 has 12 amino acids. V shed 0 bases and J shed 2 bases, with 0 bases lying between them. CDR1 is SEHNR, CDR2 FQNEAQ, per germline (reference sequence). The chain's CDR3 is CASSLATDTQYF. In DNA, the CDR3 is TGTGCCAGCAGCTTAGCCACAGATACGCAGTATTTT.

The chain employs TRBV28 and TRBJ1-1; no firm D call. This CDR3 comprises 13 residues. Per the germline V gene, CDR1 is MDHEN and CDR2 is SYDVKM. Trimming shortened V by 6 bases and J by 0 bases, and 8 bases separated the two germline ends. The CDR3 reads CASRLRMNTEAFF. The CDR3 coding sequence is TGTGCCAGCAGACTCAGGATGAACACTGAAGCTTTCTTT.

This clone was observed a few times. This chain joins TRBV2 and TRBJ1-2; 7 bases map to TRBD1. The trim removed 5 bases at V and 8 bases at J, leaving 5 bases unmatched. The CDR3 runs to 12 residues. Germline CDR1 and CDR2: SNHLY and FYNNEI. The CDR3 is CASSPTGVGYTF. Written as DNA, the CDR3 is TGTGCCAGCAGTCCCACAGGGGTAGGCTACACCTTC.

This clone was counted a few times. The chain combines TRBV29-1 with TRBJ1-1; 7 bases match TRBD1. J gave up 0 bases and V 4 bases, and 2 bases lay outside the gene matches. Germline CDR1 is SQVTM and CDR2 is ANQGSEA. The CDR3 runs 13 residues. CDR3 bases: TGCAGCGTTGGCGGGACAGTGAACACTGAAGCTTTCTTT. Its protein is CSVGGTVNTEAFF.

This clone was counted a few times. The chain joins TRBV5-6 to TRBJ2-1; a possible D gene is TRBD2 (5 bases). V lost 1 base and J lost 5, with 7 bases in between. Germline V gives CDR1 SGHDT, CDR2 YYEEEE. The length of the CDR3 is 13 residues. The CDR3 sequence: CASSLYGDNEQFF. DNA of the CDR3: TGTGCCAGCAGCTTGTACGGGGACAATGAGCAGTTCTTC.

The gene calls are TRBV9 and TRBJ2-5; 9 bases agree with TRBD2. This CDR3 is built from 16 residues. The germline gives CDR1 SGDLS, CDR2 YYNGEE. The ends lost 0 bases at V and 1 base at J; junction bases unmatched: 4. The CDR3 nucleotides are TGTGCCAGCAGCGTAGCGGCGGGGGGGAGCCAAGAGACCCAGTACTTC. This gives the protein CASSVAAGGSQETQYF.

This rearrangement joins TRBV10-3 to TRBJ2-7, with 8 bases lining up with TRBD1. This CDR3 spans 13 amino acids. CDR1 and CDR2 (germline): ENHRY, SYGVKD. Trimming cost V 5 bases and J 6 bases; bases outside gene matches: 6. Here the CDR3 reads CAISSGQGTEQYF. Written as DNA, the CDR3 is TGTGCCATCAGTTCTGGACAGGGAACCGAGCAGTACTTC.

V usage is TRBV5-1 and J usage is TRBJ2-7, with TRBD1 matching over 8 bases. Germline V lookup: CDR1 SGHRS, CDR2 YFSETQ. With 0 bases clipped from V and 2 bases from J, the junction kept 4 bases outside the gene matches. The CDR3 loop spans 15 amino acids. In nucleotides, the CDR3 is TGCGCCAGCAGCTTGGGTCTGGACAGGGCCTACGAGCAGTACTTC. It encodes CASSLGLDRAYEQYF. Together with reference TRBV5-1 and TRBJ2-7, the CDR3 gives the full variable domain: KAGVTQTPRYLIKTRGQQVTLSCSPISGHRSVSWYQQTPGQGLQFLFEYFSETQRNKGNFPGRFSGRQFSNSRSEMNVSTLELGDSALYLCASSLGLDRAYEQYFGPGTRLTVT.

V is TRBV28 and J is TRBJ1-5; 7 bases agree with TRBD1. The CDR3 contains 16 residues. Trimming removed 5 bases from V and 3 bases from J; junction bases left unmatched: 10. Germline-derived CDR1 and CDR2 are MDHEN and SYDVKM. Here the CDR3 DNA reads TGTGCCAGCAGTCACAGACAGGGCTTTGCCAATCAGCCCCAGCATTTT. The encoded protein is CASSHRQGFANQPQHF.

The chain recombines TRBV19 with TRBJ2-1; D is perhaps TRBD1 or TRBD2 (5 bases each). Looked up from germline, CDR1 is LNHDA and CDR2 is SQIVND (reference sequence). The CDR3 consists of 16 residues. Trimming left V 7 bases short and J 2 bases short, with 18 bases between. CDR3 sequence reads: CASMPRPGPTYNEQFF. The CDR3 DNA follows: TGTGCCAGTATGCCCCGTCCGGGGCCGACCTACAATGAGCAGTTCTTC.